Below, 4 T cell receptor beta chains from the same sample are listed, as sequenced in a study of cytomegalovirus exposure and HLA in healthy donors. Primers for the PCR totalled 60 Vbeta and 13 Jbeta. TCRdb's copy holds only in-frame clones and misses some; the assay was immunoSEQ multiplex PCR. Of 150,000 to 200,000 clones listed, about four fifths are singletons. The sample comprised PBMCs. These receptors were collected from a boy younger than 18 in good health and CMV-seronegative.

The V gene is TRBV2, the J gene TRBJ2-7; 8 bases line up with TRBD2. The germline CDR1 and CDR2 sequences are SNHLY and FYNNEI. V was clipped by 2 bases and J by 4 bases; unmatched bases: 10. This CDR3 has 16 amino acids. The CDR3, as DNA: TGTGCCAGCAGTGAACGTCAGCCGGGGGGGGTTTACGAGCAGTACTTC. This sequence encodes CASSERQPGGVYEQYF.

The chain's CDR3 is CASSFNPKGQGAGRYGYTF. The DNA for the CDR3 is TGTGCCAGCAGCTTCAACCCAAAGGGACAGGGGGCAGGAAGATATGGCTACACCTTC. The chain employs TRBV9 and TRBJ1-2; 12 bases are a match to TRBD1. In germline, CDR1 is SGDLS, CDR2 YYNGEE. The CDR3 runs to 19 residues. V gave up 4 bases and J gave up 5 bases; unmatched junction bases: 18.

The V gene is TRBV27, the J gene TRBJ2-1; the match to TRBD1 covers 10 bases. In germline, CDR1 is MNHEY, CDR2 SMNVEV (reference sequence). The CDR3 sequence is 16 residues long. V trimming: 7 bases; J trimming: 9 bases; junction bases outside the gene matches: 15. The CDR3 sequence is CASNDIRDRGSVEQFF. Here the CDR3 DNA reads TGTGCCAGCAACGACATCCGGGACAGGGGTTCAGTTGAGCAGTTCTTC.

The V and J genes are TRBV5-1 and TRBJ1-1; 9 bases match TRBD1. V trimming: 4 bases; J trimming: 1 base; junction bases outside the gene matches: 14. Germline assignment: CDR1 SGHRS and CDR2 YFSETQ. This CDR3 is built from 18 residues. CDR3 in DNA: TGCGCCAGCAGCCTGAACCGCGACAGGGGGAAAAGGAACACTGAAGCTTTCTTT. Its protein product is CASSLNRDRGKRNTEAFF.